This TCR beta chain stems from a study of T cell repertoires in cytomegalovirus infection. About the study: Epitope selection comprised recently identified HLA-C-restricted CMV epitopes and well-studied HLA-B-restricted CMV epitopes. Both a matching HLA type and CMV infection were indicated by public TCR beta signatures.

Of note for this clonotype: Its antigen remains unidentified.

TCRdb ran MiXCR on the reads and lists one entry per CDR3 protein. The sample includes fewer than 350,000 distinct CDR3 sequences, 25% to 30% of them seen just once. Study results and caveats: The study found HLA-C-restricted CMV-specific TCR beta clonotypes dominating the ex vivo response.

The germline V and J ends were trimmed by 5 bases and 11 bases, with 12 bases remaining between them. Germline loops: CDR1 SEHNR, CDR2 FQNEAQ (reference sequence). This CDR3 contains 12 residues. The chain recombines TRBV7-9 with TRBJ1-4, with no clear D. The specimen was cultured PBMCs, collected from culture after CMV antigen stimulation. This sequence was found in a human donor in good health (CMV status not recorded). Some clones in this sample may be carry-over from other donors' samples. CDR3 bases: TGTGCCAGCAGCCTAAGGGATTCTAAACTGTTTTTT. Protein product: CASSLRDSKLFF. The full variable domain, its missing parts supplied by reference TRBV7-9 and TRBJ1-4, is DTGVSQNPRHKITKRGQNVTFRCDPISEHNRLYWYRQTLGQGPEFLTYFQNEAQLEKSRLLSDRFSAERPKGSFSTLEIQRTEQGDSAMYLCASSLRDSKLFFGSGTQLSVL.